The 27 T cell receptor beta chains below come from one sample, sequenced in a study of shared clonotypes between healthy human individuals. Cells designated naive CD8 were CD45RO-negative and were positively selected for CCR7, with terminally differentiated effector memory CD45RA+ cells excluded. TCRdb's copy holds only in-frame clones and misses some; the assay was immunoSEQ multiplex PCR. The data contain fewer than 800,000 clones, about 90% of them singletons. Material: naive CD8+ T cells sorted from blood. The receptor source for this set is a man between 25 and 39 years old in good health.

This chain uses TRBV27 with TRBJ1-3, with D possibly matching TRBD1 (6 bases). V lost 4 bases and J lost 3, with 10 bases in between. Per germline, CDR1 MNHEY and CDR2 SMNVEV (reference sequence). This CDR3 is 14 amino acids long. The CDR3 sequence is CASSSQGFGNTIYF. The CDR3 DNA sequence: TGTGCCAGCAGTTCCCAGGGGTTTGGAAACACCATATATTTT.

V and J are TRBV4-1 and TRBJ2-2; no firm D call. CDR1 and CDR2 from the germline V gene are MGHRA and YSYEKL. CDR3 length equals 16 residues. Trimming removed 3 bases from V and 1 base from J, with 12 bases in between. The CDR3 coding sequence is TGCGCCAGCAGCCAGGAGTTACTTATGAACACCGGGGAGCTGTTTTTT. Protein: CASSQELLMNTGELFF.

CDR3: CASSELGQPTYEQYF. CDR3 nucleotides: TGTGCCAGCAGTGAGTTAGGACAGCCTACCTACGAGCAGTACTTC. This chain joins TRBV6-1 and TRBJ2-7; D possibly corresponds to TRBD1 (6 bases). The CDR3 spans 15 residues. The ends were cut back, 3 bases at V and 2 bases at J, with 14 bases in the middle. CDR1 is MNHNS, CDR2 SASEGT, per germline.

The chain employs TRBV4-1 and TRBJ2-7; no definite D call. V was shortened by 1 base and J by 2 bases, with 9 bases between the two germline ends. CDR1 and CDR2 from the germline V gene are MGHRA and YSYEKL. This CDR3 has 14 amino acids. DNA for the CDR3: TGCGCCAGCAGCCAAGGACACAACACCTACGAGCAGTACTTC. Protein sequence: CASSQGHNTYEQYF.

The rearrangement uses TRBV27 and TRBJ2-7; D ambiguous. CDR1 and CDR2 (germline): MNHEY, SMNVEV (reference sequence). This CDR3 region has 12 residues. V lost 8 bases, J lost 2 bases, and 10 bases lay in between. CDR3 nucleotide sequence: TGTGCCAGCGCACCCAGTCCCTACGAGCAGTACTTC. This encodes CASAPSPYEQYF.

The chain carries TRBV29-1 and TRBJ2-1, with D possibly being TRBD1 (6 bases). The CDR3 spans 16 residues. Per the germline V gene, CDR1 is SQVTM and CDR2 is ANQGSEA. The V and J ends lost 6 bases and 6 bases respectively, with 24 bases between them. CDR3 in DNA: TGCAGCGTGGCGGGCTCGGACAGATACAGATTCAATGAGCAGTTCTTC. The encoded protein is CSVAGSDRYRFNEQFF.

The chain joins TRBV5-6 to TRBJ2-7; a possible D gene is TRBD2 (6 bases). The CDR3 totals 14 residues. Germline values: CDR1 SGHDT, CDR2 YYEEEE. Trimming removed 0 bases at V and 5 bases at J, with 12 bases between. As DNA, the CDR3 is TGTGCCAGCAGCTTGGCTCCGGGAGACGACGAGCAGTACTTC. Its protein product is CASSLAPGDDEQYF.

This clone is a singleton in its sample. The chain is built from TRBV6-5 and TRBJ1-1, with D hard to call. The CDR3 loop spans 15 amino acids. Trimming removed 0 bases at V and 0 bases at J, with 8 bases between. The V gene's germline CDR1 is MNHEY and CDR2 SVGAGI. In DNA, the CDR3 is TGTGCCAGCAGTTACTCCCAGTGGTTGAACACTGAAGCTTTCTTT. Residues: CASSYSQWLNTEAFF.

The chain recombines TRBV7-2 with TRBJ1-2, with TRBD1 identical over 11 bases. Trimming removed 4 bases from V and 5 bases from J; junction bases left unmatched: 3. CDR3 length: 14 residues. Germline CDR1 SGHTA, CDR2 FQGNSA. CDR3 sequence: CASSSGTGGYGYTF. In nucleotides, the CDR3 is TGTGCCAGCAGCTCGGGGACAGGGGGGTATGGCTACACCTTC.

The chain couples TRBV28 to TRBJ2-7; 9 bases fit TRBD2. With 5 bases clipped from V and 0 bases from J, the junction kept 5 bases outside the gene matches. This CDR3 has 15 residues. The germline gives CDR1 MDHEN, CDR2 SYDVKM. CDR3 coding DNA: TGTGCCAGCAGTACGGTAGCGGGAGTCTCCTACGAGCAGTACTTC. As protein: CASSTVAGVSYEQYF.

This chain links TRBV9 with TRBJ1-2; 9 bases align to TRBD1. Per the germline V gene, CDR1 is SGDLS and CDR2 is YYNGEE. CDR3 length equals 14 residues. J gave up 4 bases and V 3 bases, and 4 bases lay outside the gene matches. The CDR3 nucleotides are TGTGCCAGCAGCGCGGGACAGGGTCTCTATGGCTACACCTTC. This encodes CASSAGQGLYGYTF. The full variable domain, with the rest looked up from reference TRBV9 and TRBJ1-2, is DSGVTQTPKHLITATGQRVTLRCSPRSGDLSVYWYQQSLDQGLQFLIQYYNGEERAKGNILERFSAQQFPDLHSELNLSSLELGDSALYFCASSAGQGLYGYTFGSGTRLTVV.

About this clone itself: The sample has other DNA sequences that encode this CDR3 too. The gene calls are TRBV9 and TRBJ2-7; D not certain. Trimming took off 0 bases at V and 0 bases at J, with 7 bases between the two ends. Germline V gene data show CDR1 as SGDLS and CDR2 as YYNGEE. The CDR3 sequence is 14 residues long. CDR3 sequence (DNA): TGTGCCAGCAGCGTAGGGGTAGGCTCCTACGAGCAGTACTTC. It yields the protein CASSVGVGSYEQYF.

The gene calls are TRBV14 and TRBJ2-7; a weak D match, TRBD1 (6 bases). The CDR3 runs 16 residues. CDR1 is SGHDN, CDR2 FVKESK, per germline. Trimming pared 1 base from V and 0 bases from J, leaving 13 bases between. CDR3 loop: CASSQGFDRSSYEQYF. The CDR3 DNA follows: TGTGCCAGCAGCCAAGGGTTTGACAGGAGCTCCTACGAGCAGTACTTC. The entire variable domain, with the rest obtained from reference TRBV14 and TRBJ2-7, is as follows: EAGVTQFPSHSVIEKGQTVTLRCDPISGHDNLYWYRRVMGKEIKFLLHFVKESKQDESGMPNNRFLAERTGGTYSTLKVQPAELEDSGVYFCASSQGFDRSSYEQYFGPGTRLTVT.

The V call is TRBV6-5, the J call TRBJ2-1; D call uncertain. Germline assignment: CDR1 MNHEY and CDR2 SVGAGI. Trimming stripped 6 bases from V and 4 bases from J, with 7 bases between. The CDR3 runs to 12 residues. This CDR3 is CASRNGYNEQFF. CDR3 coding DNA: TGTGCCAGCAGGAACGGGTACAATGAGCAGTTCTTC.

The chain employs TRBV7-9 and TRBJ2-2, with TRBD2 identical over 7 bases. J gave up 4 bases and V 5 bases, and 10 bases lay outside the gene matches. Germline V gene lookup returns CDR1 SEHNR and CDR2 FQNEAQ (reference sequence). The CDR3 length is 16 residues. The CDR3: CASSPGQRDRTGELFF. CDR3 bases: TGTGCCAGCAGCCCCGGCCAGCGGGACCGCACCGGGGAGCTGTTTTTT.

CDR3 bases: TGTGCCAGTAGTGCAGGGAACACCGGGGAGCTGTTTTTT. This gives the protein CASSAGNTGELFF. The rearrangement uses TRBV19 and TRBJ2-2; D uncertain. Trimming took 5 bases from V and 1 from J, leaving 5 bases between them. The germline V gene has CDR1 LNHDA and CDR2 SQIVND (reference sequence). The CDR3 loop spans 13 amino acids. Using reference TRBV19 and TRBJ2-2 for the parts outside the CDR3, the full variable domain is DGGITQSPKYLFRKEGQNVTLSCEQNLNHDAMYWYRQDPGQGLRLIYYSQIVNDFQKGDIAEGYSVSREKKESFPLTVTSAQKNPTAFYLCASSAGNTGELFFGEGSRLTVL.

Here the CDR3 DNA reads TGTGCCAGCAGCTACTTTACAGGGGAGGAATTATCTGGGGCCAACGTCCTGACTTTC. Its protein product is CASSYFTGEELSGANVLTF. V usage is TRBV7-8 and J usage is TRBJ2-6, with D possibly matching TRBD1 (7 bases). The V end lost 4 bases, the J end lost 1 base, and 20 bases lay between the germline ends. The germline V gene encodes CDR1 SGHVS and CDR2 FQNEAQ. The CDR3 totals 19 residues.

This clone has just one count. This chain connects TRBV11-2 to TRBJ2-2; TRBD2 matches at 8 bases. The V segment lost 1 base and the J segment 6 bases; nucleotides outside the gene matches: 7. This CDR3 comprises 16 residues. Germline loops: CDR1 SGHAT, CDR2 FQNNGV. The chain's CDR3 is CASSLVWREVAGELFF. The CDR3 DNA is TGTGCCAGCAGCTTAGTTTGGCGGGAGGTTGCCGGGGAGCTGTTTTTT.

The chain is built from TRBV7-9 and TRBJ1-1; no reliable D call. Trimming stripped 5 bases from V and 0 bases from J, with 7 bases between. This CDR3 comprises 13 residues. CDR1 is SEHNR, CDR2 FQNEAQ, per germline (reference sequence). The CDR3 here is CASSPGLNTEAFF. CDR3 DNA sequence: TGTGCCAGCAGCCCTGGGTTGAACACTGAAGCTTTCTTT.

The chain links TRBV9 to TRBJ2-1, with TRBD1 matching over 7 bases. After removal of 3 bases from V and 6 bases from J, the junction contained 6 bases not matched to a gene. There are 14 residues in the CDR3. The germline V gene has CDR1 SGDLS and CDR2 YYNGEE. The CDR3 nucleotides are TGTGCCAGCAGCGGTACAGGGGCGGCCAATGAGCAGTTCTTC. This encodes CASSGTGAANEQFF.

CDR3 in amino acids: CSVEEALAGGRSYNEQFF. CDR3 coding DNA: TGCAGCGTTGAAGAGGCTTTAGCGGGAGGGCGGTCCTACAATGAGCAGTTCTTC. The rearrangement uses TRBV29-1 and TRBJ2-1; 11 bases line up with TRBD2. This CDR3 comprises 18 residues. CDR1 and CDR2 (germline): SQVTM, ANQGSEA. V lost 0 bases, J lost 1 base, and 8 bases stayed unmatched.

This chain links TRBV6-6 with TRBJ1-5; D unclear. Germline-derived CDR1 and CDR2 are MNHNY and SVGAGI (reference sequence). With 5 bases removed from V and 8 bases from J, the gap between germline ends came to 13 bases. The CDR3 is 13 residues long. CDR3 residues: CASSGERHEPQHF. The CDR3 DNA reads TGTGCCAGCAGTGGGGAGCGACATGAGCCCCAGCATTTT.

This clone appeared once. At one end the junction does not follow the germline gene, possibly because of a read error. The chain has TRBV7-2 and TRBJ2-7; no definite D call. Germline V gives CDR1 SGHTA, CDR2 FQGNSA. The CDR3 covers 14 residues. CDR3 sequence reads: CASTLAVGAYEQYF. The CDR3, as DNA: TGTGCCAGCACCTTAGCAGTCGGCGCCTACGAGCAGTACTTC.

V is TRBV4-1 and J is TRBJ2-3; 12 bases line up with TRBD2. The CDR3 is made up of 17 amino acids. The germline V gene encodes CDR1 MGHRA and CDR2 YSYEKL. Trimming at V came to 0 bases and at J to 2 bases, leaving 3 bases not matched to a gene. CDR3 region: CASSQELAGGSTDTQYF. The CDR3 DNA reads as TGCGCCAGCAGCCAAGAACTAGCGGGAGGTTCCACAGATACGCAGTATTTT.

The chain has TRBV27 and TRBJ1-1; D uncertain. V lost 3 bases to trimming and J lost 0 bases, with 5 bases between them. Germline values: CDR1 MNHEY, CDR2 SMNVEV (reference sequence). The CDR3 spans 13 residues. The CDR3 loop reads CASSLKMNTEAFF. As DNA, the CDR3 is TGTGCCAGCAGTTTGAAGATGAACACTGAAGCTTTCTTT.

The chain employs TRBV6-6 and TRBJ2-5; D call uncertain. Trimming took 4 bases from V and 4 from J, leaving 13 bases between them. The CDR3 runs to 14 residues. CDR1 is MNHNY and CDR2 is SVGAGI in the germline V gene (reference sequence). CDR3 sequence (DNA): TGTGCCAGCAGTTCGACTCTAAGGCGAGAGACCCAGTACTTC. This translates into CASSSTLRRETQYF.

This chain links TRBV27 with TRBJ1-1, with TRBD1 matching 8 bases. Per germline, CDR1 MNHEY and CDR2 SMNVEV (reference sequence). The CDR3 spans 15 residues. V lost 5 bases, J lost 1 base, and 6 bases stayed unmatched. CDR3 in amino acids: CASSPRGTGNTEAFF. CDR3 DNA: TGTGCCAGCAGTCCTCGAGGGACAGGGAACACTGAAGCTTTCTTT.